The next 15 T cell receptor beta chains were all read from a single sample in a study of TIL therapy for anti-PD-1-resistant metastatic lung cancer. This sample's time point: pre-treatment sample, taken before nivolumab and TIL therapy. This was the immunoSEQ v3 assay. Profiled with immunoSEQ multiplex PCR; TCRdb holds only in-frame clones, not every one. This table has just over 45,000 clones, roughly 78% appearing once. Sequencing was performed on blood, taken at baseline. These receptors were obtained from a man in his sixties or seventies with non-small cell lung cancer.

The chain combines TRBV7-9 with TRBJ2-5, with 8 bases lining up with TRBD1. This CDR3 contains 16 residues. From germline, CDR1 is SEHNR and CDR2 FQNEAQ (reference sequence). V lost 1 base, J lost 5 bases, and 9 bases stayed unmatched. CDR3 amino acids: CASSLDSRGLVETQYF. As DNA, the CDR3 is TGTGCCAGCAGCTTAGACTCCAGGGGGCTCGTGGAGACCCAGTACTTC.

The V call is TRBV29-1, the J call TRBJ1-2; D perhaps matches TRBD1 (6 bases). This CDR3 is built from 18 residues. CDR1 is SQVTM and CDR2 is ANQGSEA in the germline V gene. V was pared by 0 bases and J by 0 bases, with 20 bases between. For the CDR3, the DNA is TGCAGCGTTGAAGATCGAATAACAGGGAACTTTGCTAACTATGGCTACACCTTC. It yields the protein CSVEDRITGNFANYGYTF.

This chain connects TRBV25-1 to TRBJ2-7; 9 bases align to TRBD1. J gave up 7 bases and V 5 bases, and 9 bases lay outside the gene matches. The V gene's germline CDR1 is MGHDK and CDR2 SYGVNS. The CDR3 has 14 amino acids. CDR3: CASSPEGQGREQYF. The CDR3 DNA follows: TGTGCCAGCAGTCCTGAGGGACAGGGCCGGGAGCAGTACTTC.

The J gene is TRBJ2-2, the V gene TRBV5-1, with 8 nucleotides matching TRBD1. Trimming took 5 bases from V and 4 from J; bases not matched to a gene: 7. Germline V CDR1 and CDR2: SGHRS, YFSETQ. The CDR3 has 15 residues. The CDR3 loop is CASSSGTGVTGELFF. DNA for the CDR3: TGCGCCAGCAGTTCCGGGACAGGAGTCACCGGGGAGCTGTTTTTT.

This chain links TRBV4-1 with TRBJ1-5, with 8 bases identical to TRBD1. After removal of 3 bases from V and 7 bases from J, the junction contained 11 bases not matched to a gene. The CDR3 contains 16 residues. Germline assignment: CDR1 MGHRA and CDR2 YSYEKL. The CDR3 here is CASSQGVDRDIQPQHF. For the CDR3, the DNA is TGCGCCAGCAGCCAGGGGGTGGACAGGGACATCCAGCCCCAGCATTTT.

The J gene is TRBJ2-3, the V gene TRBV7-9, with 10 bases identical to TRBD2. Germline V gives CDR1 SEHNR, CDR2 FQNEAQ (reference sequence). Trimming cost V 2 bases and J 2 bases; bases outside gene matches: 13. The CDR3 totals 19 residues. The CDR3 protein is CASSLRRLAGVNFTDTQYF. The CDR3 DNA follows: TGTGCCAGCAGCTTAAGGAGGCTAGCGGGAGTAAACTTCACAGATACGCAGTATTTT.

This clone came up once. The chain recombines TRBV7-8 with TRBJ1-6; D gene ambiguous. CDR1 and CDR2 from the germline V gene are SGHVS and FQNEAQ. The germline V and J ends were trimmed by 4 bases and 3 bases, with 13 bases remaining between them. The CDR3 spans 16 residues. The CDR3: CASSSRVLSYNSPLHF. CDR3 DNA sequence: TGTGCCAGCAGCTCCCGGGTCCTGAGCTATAATTCACCCCTCCACTTT.

This chain uses TRBV29-1 with TRBJ2-7; TRBD1 agrees at 7 bases. The germline V gene encodes CDR1 SQVTM and CDR2 ANQGSEA. The junction had 4 bases not matched to a gene; V was cut back by 0 bases and J by 2 bases. This CDR3 is built from 14 residues. The CDR3: CSVEDWDSPYEQYF. Here the CDR3 DNA reads TGCAGCGTTGAAGATTGGGACAGTCCCTACGAGCAGTACTTC.

The chain combines TRBV5-6 with TRBJ2-3; TRBD1 matches at 10 bases. V shed 0 bases, J shed 4 bases, and the junction held 8 bases outside the gene matches. This CDR3 is built from 17 residues. Germline loops: CDR1 SGHDT, CDR2 YYEEEE. The DNA of the CDR3 is TGTGCCAGCAGCTTGGTGAGACAGGGGGCGAGCGCAGATACGCAGTATTTT. It encodes CASSLVRQGASADTQYF.

The chain links TRBV5-1 to TRBJ2-7; tentatively, D is TRBD2 (5 bases). The CDR3 has 15 amino acids. The germline gives CDR1 SGHRS, CDR2 YFSETQ. The germline V and J ends were trimmed by 1 base and 0 bases, with 11 bases remaining between them. CDR3 amino acids: CASSLMGEGSYEQYF. The CDR3, as DNA: TGCGCCAGCAGCTTGATGGGCGAGGGCTCCTACGAGCAGTACTTC.

This clone was picked up a small number of times. The chain combines TRBV28 with TRBJ1-3, with D unclear. The V end lost 2 bases, the J end lost 0 bases, and 8 bases lay between the germline ends. The CDR3 spans 15 residues. Looked up from germline, CDR1 is MDHEN and CDR2 is SYDVKM. The CDR3 DNA reads as TGTGCCAGCAGTTTACCTGGCGCCTCTGGAAACACCATATATTTT. This translates into CASSLPGASGNTIYF.

The chain employs TRBV5-4 and TRBJ1-2; D gene unclear. This CDR3 spans 15 amino acids. V lost 7 bases and J lost 4, with 20 bases in between. The germline gives CDR1 SGHNT, CDR2 YYREEE (reference sequence). Written as DNA, the CDR3 is TGTGCCAGCGGAAGTCACGCAGGAAAGACCTATGGCTACACCTTC. This codes for CASGSHAGKTYGYTF.

This chain connects TRBV27 to TRBJ2-7; D may be TRBD2 (6 bases). In germline, CDR1 is MNHEY, CDR2 SMNVEV (reference sequence). This CDR3 spans 13 amino acids. The germline V and J ends were trimmed by 6 bases and 4 bases, with 13 bases remaining between them. The CDR3 loop reads CASRGGPLYEQYF. In DNA, the CDR3 is TGTGCCAGCAGGGGGGGACCTCTTTACGAGCAGTACTTC.

The chain recombines TRBV30 with TRBJ1-2, with D unclear. V dropped 0 bases and J dropped 8 bases, with 19 bases sitting between them. Germline V gives CDR1 GTSNPN, CDR2 SVGIG (reference sequence). CDR3 size: 15 residues. CDR3: CAWSVFRSGRRGYTF. The CDR3 DNA is TGTGCCTGGAGTGTTTTTCGTTCGGGAAGGAGGGGCTACACCTTC.

This clone was found a few times. This rearrangement joins TRBV29-1 to TRBJ1-1, with TRBD1 identical over 8 bases. The length of the CDR3 is 12 residues. V gave up 5 bases and J gave up 10 bases; unmatched junction bases: 9. CDR1 SQVTM and CDR2 ANQGSEA come from the germline V gene. The CDR3 DNA is TGCAGCGTTAAACAGGGGGAGTTACGAGCTTTCTTT. Encoded protein: CSVKQGELRAFF. The entire variable domain, with the rest obtained from reference TRBV29-1 and TRBJ1-1, is as follows: SAVISQKPSRDICQRGTSLTIQCQVDSQVTMMFWYRQQPGQSLTLIATANQGSEATYESGFVIDKFPISRPNLTFSTLTVSNMSPEDSSIYLCSVKQGELRAFFGQGTRLTVV.